This TCR beta chain was obtained from a study of blood T cell repertoires in COVID-19 (dated by TCRdb to between 2020 and 2021). Notes on the research overall: The collaborator samples originated in the United States, Italy and Spain and spanned the acute and convalescent phases of COVID-19. The prospective study material was composed of cDNA or gDNA derived from T cells, B-cell-depleted T cells, or PBMCs. Deeply sampled blood TCRbeta repertoires from subjects exposed to, actively infected with, or recovered from COVID-19 were included in the dataset. The repertoires were made available in a free public database intended to serve as a resource for research on the immune response to SARS-CoV-2. Samples came from the ongoing ImmuneRACE study (first 160 participants) plus 1,254 subjects from 6 global collaborators. The sample metadata nearly always contained a de-identified subject ID, COVID-19 status, age in years and sex. Where HLA class I and class II types were available, the types were taken from metadata supplied by the sample provider, not from assay-based typing.

TCRbeta CDR3 regions were amplified from genomic DNA by means of the immunoSEQ Assay, a bias-controlled multiplex PCR. The paper's processing steps were these. The number of nucleated cells in each sample was estimated from the amplification of reference gene primers within the assay. To quantify the absolute abundance of each unique TCRbeta CDR3 rearrangement, sequence reads were collapsed and filtered. For each sample, productive Simpson clonality was calculated as the square root of Simpson's diversity index over productive rearrangements. TCRdb took over this immuneACCESS table, retaining in-frame rearrangements with V and J assigned. Such tables are incomplete; in checked studies, under half of the missing clones stem from an unresolved V gene, and the remainder is unexplained. V and J calls plus clone size are reproduced from that table; the DNA served to infer D and trimming. The sample table contains 150,000 to 200,000 clones; only one count was recorded for 82% of them. The top ten clonotypes cover 8% to 9.5% of the sample.

General study outcomes and caveats: Clinical and demographic metadata were provided uncurated, with the amount varying by source and participant.

A note on this clone: Its antigen is not yet known. Per-nucleotide qualities are absent, and no much larger clonotype sits a single base away.

Unmatched junction bases come to 9, with V trimmed by 6 bases and J by 8 bases. The germline V gene sets CDR1 to KGHSH and CDR2 to LQKENI. Taken from cysteine to phenylalanine, the CDR3 has 13 residues. Here the CDR3 DNA is all that survives: 39 bases in frame from base 1. The collaborating institutions used their own protocols to collect whole blood in K2EDTA tubes. For TCRbeta analysis, collaborator samples were shipped as frozen whole blood, as isolated PBMCs, or as DNA extracted from either sample type. The rearrangement joined TRBV18 to TRBJ1-1; TRBD1 matches 7 bases in the middle. Material for sequencing was peripheral blood. The sequence came from a woman aged 70-85 years with acute or convalescent COVID-19. Here is the DNA: TGTGCCAGCTCGGTAGACAGGGCCTCAGAAGCTTTCTTT. It encodes CASSVDRASEAFF.